These 30 T cell receptor beta chains originate from one sample sequenced in a study of blood T cells in healthy people across ages. Alongside a J-beta primer mix, a sample-barcoded 5' primer served in a second PCR lasting about 7 to 11 cycles. Using its own MiXCR run on the 5' RACE reads, TCRdb lists one record per CDR3 protein. Among about 1.5 million distinct CDR3 sequences, roughly 43% were seen once, and the ten largest hold about 4%. Source material: blood. The receptors come from a woman between 18 and 29 years old in good health.

This clonotype showed up many times. V is TRBV29-1 and J is TRBJ1-2, with TRBD1 as a possible D gene (6 bases). V was shortened by 7 bases and J by 4 bases, with 13 bases between the two germline ends. The CDR3 covers 12 residues. Germline V gene sequence: CDR1 SQVTM, CDR2 ANQGSEA. The CDR3 region is CSAEWGAYGYTF. The CDR3 DNA is TGCAGCGCCGAGTGGGGGGCCTATGGCTACACCTTC. Using reference TRBV29-1 and TRBJ1-2 for the parts outside the CDR3, the full variable domain is SAVISQKPSRDICQRGTSLTIQCQVDSQVTMMFWYRQQPGQSLTLIATANQGSEATYESGFVIDKFPISRPNLTFSTLTVSNMSPEDSSIYLCSAEWGAYGYTFGSGTRLTVV.

The V and J genes are TRBV7-9 and TRBJ1-1; D perhaps matches TRBD1 (5 bases). CDR3 length: 16 amino acids. Trimming removed 3 bases at V and 6 bases at J, with 20 bases between. CDR1 and CDR2 from the germline V gene are SEHNR and FQNEAQ (reference sequence). The CDR3, as DNA: TGTGCCAGCAGCTTCGGTACTAGCGCCGCGGGGGCTGAAGCTTTCTTT. Translated: CASSFGTSAAGAEAFF.

This clonotype was seen a few times. CDR3 bases: TGTGCCAGCAGCTTATTCCAGGGGACGGATACGCAGTATTTT. Amino acid sequence: CASSLFQGTDTQYF. The chain carries TRBV11-1 and TRBJ2-3; D possibly corresponds to TRBD1 (6 bases). V was clipped by 2 bases and J by 6 bases, with 12 bases between them. From germline, CDR1 is SGHAT and CDR2 FQDESV (reference sequence). This CDR3 contains 14 residues. Together with reference TRBV11-1 and TRBJ2-3, the CDR3 gives the full variable domain: EAEVAQSPRYKITEKSQAVAFWCDPISGHATLYWYRQILGQGPELLVQFQDESVVDDSQLPKDRFSAERLKGVDSTLKIQPAELGDSAMYLCASSLFQGTDTQYFGPGTRLTVL.

DNA for the CDR3: TGTGCCAGCAGTTCTGCCCTAGCACATGAGCAGTTCTTC. Its protein product is CASSSALAHEQFF. The chain links TRBV6-2 or TRBV6-3 to TRBJ2-1, with a tentative D call TRBD2 (5 bases). V was clipped by 4 bases and J by 8 bases, with 12 bases between them. CDR1 MNHEY and CDR2 SVGEGT come from the germline V gene. This CDR3 has 13 amino acids.

This CDR3 reads CSAPEGGLAVDIQYF. The CDR3 coding sequence is TGCAGTGCTCCCGAGGGGGGGCTAGCAGTAGACATTCAGTACTTC. This chain links TRBV20-1 with TRBJ2-7; possibly TRBD2 for D (7 bases). The assigned J gene may be wrong: the sequence end matches TRBJ2-4 better. From germline, CDR1 is DFQATT and CDR2 SNEGSKA (reference sequence). The CDR3 spans 15 residues.

The chain links TRBV2 to TRBJ2-3; D is ambiguous. Trimming removed 7 bases at V and 4 bases at J, with 6 bases between. CDR1 is SNHLY, CDR2 FYNNEI, per germline. The CDR3 extends over 11 amino acids. The CDR3 sequence is CASKQADTQYF. Here the CDR3 DNA reads TGTGCCAGCAAGCAGGCAGATACGCAGTATTTT.

The CDR3 nucleotides are TGTGCCAGCAGCTTTCGTATAGCGGGATTTCCAGGGAACTACGAGCAGTACTTC. Its protein is CASSFRIAGFPGNYEQYF. V is TRBV5-6 and J is TRBJ2-7; 8 bases are shared with TRBD2. The trim removed 2 bases at V and 3 bases at J, leaving 16 bases unmatched. The CDR3 has 18 amino acids. Germline V lookup: CDR1 SGHDT, CDR2 YYEEEE. The complete variable domain, with remaining parts taken from reference TRBV5-6 and TRBJ2-7, reads DAGVTQSPTHLIKTRGQQVTLRCSPKSGHDTVSWYQQALGQGPQFIFQYYEEEERQRGNFPDRFSGHQFPNYSSELNVNALLLGDSALYLCASSFRIAGFPGNYEQYFGPGTRLTVT.

Here the CDR3 reads CASSAYVMETQFF. Written as DNA, the CDR3 is TGTGCCAGCAGCGCTTATGTTATGGAGACCCAGTTCTTC. J is TRBJ2-1 and V is TRBV7-2; no reliable D call. Germline CDR1 SGHTA, CDR2 FQGNSA. Trimming shortened V by 5 bases and J by 13 bases, and 18 bases separated the two germline ends. The CDR3 totals 13 residues.

The chain carries TRBV9 and TRBJ2-1, with D perhaps matching TRBD1 (6 bases). The V and J ends lost 0 bases and 2 bases respectively, with 12 bases between them. The germline gives CDR1 SGDLS, CDR2 YYNGEE. This CDR3 is 16 amino acids long. The DNA for the CDR3 is TGTGCCAGCAGCGTAGATTCAGGGGTGACCTACAATGAGCAGTTCTTC. Encoded protein: CASSVDSGVTYNEQFF.

This clonotype has a single count. This chain uses TRBV4-1 with TRBJ1-5; D remains ambiguous. V was pared by 2 bases and J by 6 bases, with 8 bases between. Germline assignment: CDR1 MGHRA and CDR2 YSYEKL. This CDR3 is built from 13 residues. CDR3 DNA sequence: TGCGCCAGCAGCCAATCGGAAGTTCAGCCCCAGCATTTT. The encoded protein is CASSQSEVQPQHF.

This clonotype was recorded a few times. The junction departs from the called germline gene at one end, perhaps through a read error. The rearrangement uses TRBV7-7 and TRBJ2-1, with TRBD1 matching 9 bases. This CDR3 has 15 residues. The germline V gene has CDR1 SSHAT and CDR2 FNYEAQ (reference sequence). The DNA of the CDR3 is TGTGCTAGCAGCTGGGGGGACAGGGCCGATTCTGAGCAGTTCTTC. Its translation is CASSWGDRADSEQFF.

The V gene is TRBV4-3, the J gene TRBJ2-3, with D perhaps matching TRBD1 (6 bases). Deletions cut 0 bases from V and 0 bases from J, with 16 bases between. The germline gives CDR1 LGHNA, CDR2 YSLEER. The CDR3 totals 18 residues. CDR3 in amino acids: CASSQDPPHRASTDTQYF. The CDR3 nucleotides read TGCGCCAGCAGCCAAGATCCCCCACACAGGGCTAGCACAGATACGCAGTATTTT.

The chain is built from TRBV5-1 and TRBJ2-3; 12 bases are shared with TRBD2. The germline gives CDR1 SGHRS, CDR2 YFSETQ. This CDR3 region has 18 residues. Germline trimming cut 3 bases from V and 0 bases from J; bases unmatched to any gene: 8. The CDR3 region has the DNA TGCGCCAGCAGCTCGACTAGCGGGGGTGACTCTAGCACAGATACGCAGTATTTT. This sequence encodes CASSSTSGGDSSTDTQYF. Full variable domain (missing parts from reference TRBV5-1 and TRBJ2-3): KAGVTQTPRYLIKTRGQQVTLSCSPISGHRSVSWYQQTPGQGLQFLFEYFSETQRNKGNFPGRFSGRQFSNSRSEMNVSTLELGDSALYLCASSSTSGGDSSTDTQYFGPGTRLTVL.

This clonotype turned up a few times. CDR3 sequence: CASSQEGRGQTNEQFF. CDR3 bases: TGTGCCAGCAGCCAAGAAGGGCGGGGGCAAACCAATGAGCAGTTCTTC. The chain joins TRBV4-2 to TRBJ2-1; possibly TRBD2 for D (7 bases). The CDR3 consists of 16 residues. The V and J ends lost 0 bases and 6 bases respectively, with 15 bases between them. Per the germline V gene, CDR1 is LGHNA and CDR2 is YNFKEQ.

This clonotype turned up a few times. J is TRBJ2-7 and V is TRBV20-1; 7 bases match TRBD2. Germline lookup yields CDR1 DFQATT and CDR2 SNEGSKA (reference sequence). The V segment lost 4 bases and the J segment 1 base; nucleotides outside the gene matches: 4. The CDR3 runs 13 residues. CDR3 nucleotide sequence: TGCAGTGCTAAGGCTAGCGGATCCTACGAGCAGTACTTC. Encoded protein: CSAKASGSYEQYF.

The genes are TRBV20-1 and TRBJ1-1, with D perhaps matching TRBD1 (5 bases). Trimming cost V 6 bases and J 6 bases, with 11 bases left between them. The CDR3 sequence is 11 residues long. From germline, CDR1 is DFQATT and CDR2 SNEGSKA (reference sequence). CDR3 nucleotides: TGCAGTGCCAAAGACAGCCCTGAAGCTTTCTTT. It translates to CSAKDSPEAFF.

The chain joins TRBV25-1 to TRBJ2-6; the match to TRBD1 covers 9 bases. The trim removed 3 bases at V and 3 bases at J, leaving 9 bases unmatched. Germline CDR1 is MGHDK and CDR2 is SYGVNS. The CDR3 is 18 amino acids. The CDR3: CASSERGWTGVGANVLTF. DNA for the CDR3: TGTGCCAGCAGTGAGAGGGGGTGGACAGGGGTTGGGGCCAACGTCCTGACTTTC.

V usage is TRBV4-3 and J usage is TRBJ2-2; no firm D call. The CDR3 spans 14 residues. V was pared by 0 bases and J by 6 bases, with 8 bases between. Germline CDR1 LGHNA, CDR2 YSLEER. CDR3 loop: CASSQDARPGELFF. The CDR3 nucleotides are TGCGCCAGCAGCCAAGATGCCAGGCCCGGGGAGCTGTTTTTT.

The CDR3 protein is CASSTKVGGSSGNTIYF. CDR3 coding DNA: TGTGCCAGCTCTACAAAGGTTGGCGGAAGCTCTGGAAACACCATATATTTT. This sequence joins TRBV27 and TRBJ1-3; no clear D. Trimming left V 8 bases short and J 0 bases short, with 20 bases between. Germline values: CDR1 MNHEY, CDR2 SMNVEV (reference sequence). This CDR3 contains 17 residues.

As for this clonotype: Its ends do not fully match the called genes, so a read error is possible. The chain links TRBV7-2 to TRBJ1-2; D is unclear. This CDR3 region has 13 residues. CDR1 is SGHTA and CDR2 is FQGNSA in the germline V gene. CDR3 nucleotide sequence: TGTGCCAGCAGGAGTCCGGGAAGCTATGGCCACACCTTC. It codes for CASRSPGSYGHTF.

The count of this clonotype is one. The chain recombines TRBV7-2 with TRBJ2-1; 11 bases align to TRBD2. The CDR3 is 17 amino acids. The ends lost 6 bases at V and 5 bases at J; junction bases unmatched: 12. The germline gives CDR1 SGHTA, CDR2 FQGNSA. The CDR3 DNA follows: TGTGCCAGCAGTCTCCCGTTAGCGGGAGGGCCGGACAATGAGCAGTTCTTC. It encodes CASSLPLAGGPDNEQFF. Drawing the rest from reference TRBV7-2 and TRBJ2-1, the complete variable domain is GAGVSQSPSNKVTEKGKDVELRCDPISGHTALYWYRQSLGQGLEFLIYFQGNSAPDKSGLPSDRFSAERTGGSVSTLTIQRTQQEDSAVYLCASSLPLAGGPDNEQFFGPGTRLTVL.

The CDR3 is CASSLPLEDIQYF. The CDR3 DNA reads as TGTGCCAGCAGCTTGCCCTTGGAGGACATTCAGTACTTC. The chain carries TRBV7-9 and TRBJ2-4; TRBD2 is a possible D gene (5 bases). Trimming shortened V by 3 bases and J by 8 bases, and 11 bases separated the two germline ends. This CDR3 is built from 13 residues. Germline assignment: CDR1 SEHNR and CDR2 FQNEAQ (reference sequence).

This clonotype appeared a few times. The rearrangement links TRBV20-1 to TRBJ2-1; perhaps TRBD2 as D (6 bases). The germline V and J ends were trimmed by 1 base and 2 bases, with 9 bases remaining between them. Germline V gene sequence: CDR1 DFQATT, CDR2 SNEGSKA (reference sequence). The CDR3 has 14 residues. DNA of the CDR3: TGCAGTGCTAGAGTTAGGAGGGCCTACAATGAGCAGTTCTTC. It codes for CSARVRRAYNEQFF.

This clonotype was counted between two and nine times. This chain uses TRBV5-6 with TRBJ2-7; 10 nucleotides align to TRBD2. The J segment lost 0 bases and the V segment lost 3 bases, leaving 3 bases of the junction unmatched. Germline CDR1 reads SGHDT; CDR2 reads YYEEEE. This CDR3 comprises 15 residues. In DNA, the CDR3 is TGTGCCAGCAGCTCCGGACTAGCGGACTCCTACGAGCAGTACTTC. This codes for CASSSGLADSYEQYF. Together with reference TRBV5-6 and TRBJ2-7, the CDR3 gives the full variable domain: DAGVTQSPTHLIKTRGQQVTLRCSPKSGHDTVSWYQQALGQGPQFIFQYYEEEERQRGNFPDRFSGHQFPNYSSELNVNALLLGDSALYLCASSSGLADSYEQYFGPGTRLTVT.

This clonotype showed up just a few times. The chain carries TRBV6-2 or TRBV6-3 and TRBJ2-3; unclear D gene. The V and J ends lost 8 bases and 2 bases respectively, with 8 bases between them. The CDR3 length is 12 residues. Looked up from germline, CDR1 is MNHEY and CDR2 is SVGEGT. CDR3 DNA sequence: TGTGCCAGCTTTGGCCCCACAGATACGCAGTATTTT. Translation gives CASFGPTDTQYF.

The chain joins TRBV7-2 to TRBJ2-5; tentatively, D is TRBD1 (6 bases). The assigned J gene may be wrong: the sequence end matches TRBJ2-7 better. CDR1 is SGHTA and CDR2 is FQGNSA in the germline V gene. The CDR3 is made up of 15 amino acids. The CDR3 coding sequence is TGTGCCAGCAGGACAGGTTCGGTGGGGCTCTACGAGCAGTACTTC. Translation gives CASRTGSVGLYEQYF.

Notes on this clonotype: Since a much larger clone is just one base distant, this may be a read error. V usage is TRBV7-9 and J usage is TRBJ2-3; 12 nucleotides line up with TRBD2. CDR3 size: 16 residues. The germline V gene has CDR1 SEHNR and CDR2 FQNEAQ (reference sequence). Germline trimming cut 7 bases from V and 3 bases from J; bases unmatched to any gene: 8. CDR3 region: CASTQTSGSRTDTQYF. The CDR3 DNA is TGTGCCAGCACCCAGACTAGCGGGAGTCGAACAGATACGCAGTATTTT.

The chain combines TRBV4-1 with TRBJ2-3; either TRBD1 or TRBD2 may supply D (6 bases each). The germline V gene encodes CDR1 MGHRA and CDR2 YSYEKL. The CDR3 runs 21 residues. Trimming cost V 5 bases and J 2 bases, with 32 bases left between them. The CDR3 loop reads CASSYKLPPGRSGGFTDTQYF. The CDR3 DNA sequence: TGCGCCAGCAGCTACAAGCTGCCCCCCGGACGCTCCGGGGGCTTCACAGATACGCAGTATTTT.

The gene calls are TRBV19 and TRBJ2-7, with D tentatively TRBD1 (6 bases). Trimming shortened V by 2 bases and J by 3 bases, and 11 bases separated the two germline ends. This CDR3 contains 14 residues. The germline V gene encodes CDR1 LNHDA and CDR2 SQIVND (reference sequence). The CDR3 region has the DNA TGTGCCAGTAGTATATCGCGGACAGACTACGAGCAGTACTTC. It encodes CASSISRTDYEQYF.

The chain employs TRBV11-2 and TRBJ2-1; possible D gene TRBD1, 6 bases. The CDR3 spans 16 residues. The germline CDR1 and CDR2 sequences are SGHAT and FQNNGV. V was trimmed by 5 bases and J by 1 base, leaving 15 bases between them. CDR3 residues: CASSPVGTSSYNEQFF. DNA for the CDR3: TGTGCCAGCAGCCCCGTGGGGACAAGTTCCTACAATGAGCAGTTCTTC.